This entry lists 5 T cell receptor beta chains sequenced from one sample in a study of regulatory T cells in long-lasting Graves disease. Time point in this sample: newly diagnosed GD, antithyroid drugs for less than 3 months. The authors made the TCR library using RNA they extracted from PBMCs. Assembly of TCR beta libraries relied on iRepertoire HTBI primers together with Arm-PCR of CDR3 regions. TCRdb called the multiplex PCR reads again in MiXCR, with one record for every CDR3 protein. Here the sample spans roughly 420,000 distinct CDR3 sequences, around 15% being singletons. These data are also associated with another study on T cells in Graves' hyperthyroidism and ophthalmopathy.

Material: peripheral blood mononuclear cells (PBMCs), obtained at new diagnosis, from a patient treated with antithyroid drugs. The receptors come from a woman between 18 and 29 years old with Graves disease.

This clonotype was found many times. The chain links TRBV28 to TRBJ2-6; D is undetermined. The V and J ends lost 6 bases and 0 bases respectively, with 9 bases between them. Germline CDR1 MDHEN, CDR2 SYDVKM. The CDR3 has 15 amino acids. CDR3 in DNA: TGTGCCAGCAGCCGTGCCACCTCTGGGGCCAACGTCCTGACTTTC. Its translation is CASSRATSGANVLTF.

The sample holds many counts of this clonotype. V and J are TRBV3-1 and TRBJ2-7; no clear D gene. V was cut by 3 bases and J by 5 bases, with 8 bases left in between. The germline gives CDR1 LGHDT, CDR2 YNNKEL (reference sequence). This CDR3 has 12 residues. The DNA for the CDR3 is TGTGCCAGCAGCCAGATGTCCCACGAGCAGTACTTC. This translates into CASSQMSHEQYF.

In its sample, this clonotype was seen a few times. The genes are TRBV20-1 and TRBJ1-2, with D possibly matching TRBD1 (6 bases). V was cut by 0 bases and J by 6 bases, with 14 bases left in between. Looked up from germline, CDR1 is DFQATT and CDR2 is SNEGSKA (reference sequence). This CDR3 comprises 14 residues. The DNA for the CDR3 is TGCAGTGCTAGAGAGTGGGGGGGCGCAGATGGCTACACCTTC. As protein: CSAREWGGADGYTF.

This clonotype was seen only a few times. The chain is built from TRBV19 and TRBJ2-3; unclear D gene. V lost 6 bases, J lost 4 bases, and 11 bases lay in between. Per the germline V gene, CDR1 is LNHDA and CDR2 is SQIVND (reference sequence). The CDR3 loop spans 13 amino acids. The CDR3 loop reads CASRKQHPDTQYF. CDR3 bases: TGTGCCAGTAGGAAACAGCACCCAGATACGCAGTATTTT.

This clonotype was seen at least ten times. This chain joins TRBV7-9 and TRBJ2-3; D is unclear. CDR3 size: 12 residues. V shed 1 base and J shed 6 bases, with 5 bases lying between them. CDR1 and CDR2 (germline): SEHNR, FQNEAQ (reference sequence). CDR3 nucleotides: TGTGCCAGCAGCTTAGTTGTCGATACGCAGTATTTT. It yields the protein CASSLVVDTQYF. Full variable domain (missing parts from reference TRBV7-9 and TRBJ2-3): DTGVSQNPRHKITKRGQNVTFRCDPISEHNRLYWYRQTLGQGPEFLTYFQNEAQLEKSRLLSDRFSAERPKGSFSTLEIQRTEQGDSAMYLCASSLVVDTQYFGPGTRLTVL.